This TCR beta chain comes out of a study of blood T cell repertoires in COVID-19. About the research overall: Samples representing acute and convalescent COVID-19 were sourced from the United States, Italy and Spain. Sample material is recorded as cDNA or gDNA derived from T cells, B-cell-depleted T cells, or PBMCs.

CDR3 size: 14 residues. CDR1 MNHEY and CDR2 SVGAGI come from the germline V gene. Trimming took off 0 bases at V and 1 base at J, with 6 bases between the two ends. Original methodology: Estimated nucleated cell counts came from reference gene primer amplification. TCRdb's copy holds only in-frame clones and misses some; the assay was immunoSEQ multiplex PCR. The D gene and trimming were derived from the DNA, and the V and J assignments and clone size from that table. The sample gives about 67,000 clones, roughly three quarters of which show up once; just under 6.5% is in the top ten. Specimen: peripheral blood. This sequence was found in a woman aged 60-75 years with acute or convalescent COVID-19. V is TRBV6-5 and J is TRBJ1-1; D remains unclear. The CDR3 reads CASSYSRGNTEAFF. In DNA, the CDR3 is TGTGCCAGCAGTTACTCGAGAGGGAACACTGAAGCTTTCTTT.